One sample yielded the 20 T cell receptor beta chains listed below, sequenced in a study of T cells after somatic rescue of genetic block. Sequencing used immunoSEQ multiplex PCR; TCRdb keeps in-frame clones, though not all of them. The sample shows tens of thousands of clones, 90% to 95% of them seen only once. Sequenced: peripheral blood mononuclear cells (PBMCs). The receptors shown here come from a man aged 35 to 55.

V gene TRBV2 combines with J gene TRBJ2-3, with 7 bases lining up with TRBD1. Per the germline V gene, CDR1 is SNHLY and CDR2 is FYNNEI. The CDR3 has 13 residues. The J segment lost 5 bases and the V segment lost 8 bases, leaving 7 bases of the junction unmatched. CDR3 coding DNA: TGTGCCAGCGGAACAGGGGAACTAGATACGCAGTATTTT. The encoded protein is CASGTGELDTQYF.

The chain has TRBV30 and TRBJ2-6; 8 bases match TRBD1. Per germline, CDR1 GTSNPN and CDR2 SVGIG (reference sequence). CDR3 length: 15 amino acids. V lost 8 bases, J lost 0 bases, and 6 bases stayed unmatched. CDR3 amino acids: CARTGKASGANVLTF. CDR3 DNA sequence: TGTGCCAGGACAGGGAAGGCCTCTGGGGCCAACGTCCTGACTTTC.

This chain links TRBV6-1 with TRBJ2-7, with 12 bases fitting TRBD1. Germline V CDR1 and CDR2: MNHNS, SASEGT. The CDR3 runs 14 residues. V shed 6 bases and J 3 bases; nucleotides not matched to a gene: 3. CDR3 residues: CASRGTGGLYEQYF. The CDR3 nucleotides are TGTGCCAGCAGAGGGACAGGGGGCCTCTACGAGCAGTACTTC.

This clone appeared once. The chain employs TRBV7-3 and TRBJ1-3; 9 positions match TRBD1. The V segment lost 4 bases and the J segment 3 bases; nucleotides outside the gene matches: 4. CDR1 SGHTA and CDR2 FQGTGA come from the germline V gene. The CDR3 is 15 residues long. CDR3 in amino acids: CASSSGTGFGNTIYF. The CDR3, as DNA: TGTGCCAGCAGCTCCGGGACAGGGTTTGGAAACACCATATATTTT.

V and J are TRBV5-1 and TRBJ2-7; possibly TRBD1 for D (7 bases). The germline V gene has CDR1 SGHRS and CDR2 YFSETQ. The CDR3 is made up of 13 amino acids. V lost 4 bases and J lost 4, with 12 bases in between. The CDR3 sequence is CASSRAGGYEQYF. The CDR3 DNA sequence: TGCGCCAGCAGCCGGGCAGGGGGGTACGAGCAGTACTTC.

The rearrangement joins TRBV11-2 to TRBJ2-1, with D hard to call. V lost 5 bases, J lost 7 bases, and 9 bases lay in between. The CDR3 is made up of 12 amino acids. Germline CDR1 reads SGHAT; CDR2 reads FQNNGV. CDR3 sequence: CASSPTRNEQFF. DNA for the CDR3: TGTGCCAGCAGCCCCACAAGGAATGAGCAGTTCTTC.

The chain recombines TRBV6-6 with TRBJ2-3; 10 bases match TRBD2. The V gene's germline CDR1 is MNHNY and CDR2 SVGAGI (reference sequence). This CDR3 spans 16 amino acids. Trimming at V came to 5 bases and at J to 4 bases, leaving 9 bases not matched to a gene. This CDR3 is CASSILFSGRSDTQYF. The CDR3 nucleotides are TGTGCCAGCAGTATCCTCTTTAGCGGGAGGTCAGATACGCAGTATTTT.

This chain connects TRBV5-6 to TRBJ2-7; TRBD1 agrees at 9 bases. With V trimmed by 3 bases and J by 3 bases, 4 bases remained unmatched. Germline CDR1 is SGHDT and CDR2 is YYEEEE. The CDR3 has 14 amino acids. The CDR3 here is CASSSRGQGYEQYF. The CDR3 bases are TGTGCCAGCAGCTCTAGGGGACAGGGCTACGAGCAGTACTTC.

The chain carries TRBV7-9 and TRBJ2-7; either TRBD1 or TRBD2 may supply D (6 bases each). In germline, CDR1 is SEHNR, CDR2 FQNEAQ (reference sequence). The CDR3 sequence is 13 residues long. V lost 5 bases and J 3 bases, leaving 11 bases between the germline ends. CDR3 in amino acids: CASSPEGGYEQYF. CDR3 DNA sequence: TGTGCCAGCAGCCCAGAGGGGGGCTACGAGCAGTACTTC.

This clone was counted a single time. This chain uses TRBV6-1 with TRBJ2-3; 7 bases are a match to TRBD1. Germline-derived CDR1 and CDR2 are MNHNS and SASEGT. CDR3 length: 13 residues. V dropped 8 bases and J dropped 5; count of bases not matched to a gene: 7. As DNA, the CDR3 is TGTGCCAGCGGGGGACAGTTTGGAGATACGCAGTATTTT. Translated, it gives CASGGQFGDTQYF.

The rearrangement uses TRBV11-1 and TRBJ1-3; D uncertain. Germline-derived CDR1 and CDR2 are SGHAT and FQDESV (reference sequence). V lost 4 bases and J 2 bases, leaving 6 bases between the germline ends. The CDR3 runs 13 residues. The CDR3 DNA follows: TGTGCCAGCAGCTCCCCTCCTGGAAACACCATATATTTT. Residues: CASSSPPGNTIYF.

V and J are TRBV19 and TRBJ2-7, with 9 bases identical to TRBD2. After removal of 3 bases from V and 7 bases from J, the junction contained 10 bases not matched to a gene. Germline CDR1 and CDR2: LNHDA and SQIVND (reference sequence). The CDR3 runs 15 residues. CDR3 in DNA: TGTGCCAGTAGTATTCTGGCGGGAGGGCTAGGGGAGCAGTACTTC. This gives the protein CASSILAGGLGEQYF.

The V call is TRBV19, the J call TRBJ2-7, with 8 positions matching TRBD2. There are 14 residues in the CDR3. Germline assignment: CDR1 LNHDA and CDR2 SQIVND (reference sequence). V lost 5 bases and J lost 6; bases outside the gene matches: 9. CDR3 nucleotides: TGTGCCAGTAGTTTAGCGGGGCCAAGGGGCGAGCAGTACTTC. Translating it yields CASSLAGPRGEQYF.

J is TRBJ2-7 and V is TRBV5-3, with 7 bases fitting TRBD2. TRBV5-3 is known as an ORF, though its function is uncertain. V shed 4 bases and J 2 bases; nucleotides not matched to a gene: 12. The CDR3 is 16 residues long. The CDR3 loop reads CARSLRLAEETYEQYF. Here the CDR3 DNA reads TGTGCCAGAAGCCTAAGACTAGCCGAAGAGACCTACGAGCAGTACTTC.

A single count supports this clone. V gene TRBV7-3 combines with J gene TRBJ1-6; D gene uncertain. The CDR3 spans 13 residues. Trimming took 2 bases from V and 9 from J, leaving 8 bases between them. From germline, CDR1 is SGHTA and CDR2 FQGTGA. The CDR3 DNA reads as TGTGCCAGCAGCTTATCGTATTCTTCACCCCTCCACTTT. It translates to CASSLSYSSPLHF.

V and J are TRBV19 and TRBJ1-1; weak D call: TRBD1 (5 bases). The CDR3 runs to 14 residues. The V end lost 10 bases, the J end lost 1 base, and 16 bases lay between the germline ends. CDR1 LNHDA and CDR2 SQIVND come from the germline V gene (reference sequence). The CDR3 spells CATRPDRTNTEAFF. The CDR3 DNA reads as TGTGCCACCCGGCCCGACAGAACGAACACTGAAGCTTTCTTT.

J is TRBJ1-2 and V is TRBV28; D is undetermined. The CDR3 has 13 residues. Trimming pared 8 bases from V and 2 bases from J, leaving 12 bases between. The germline CDR1 and CDR2 sequences are MDHEN and SYDVKM. For the CDR3, the DNA is TGTGCCAGCGGCCCGGACGCGAACTATGGCTACACCTTC. Its translation: CASGPDANYGYTF.

This chain connects TRBV4-1 to TRBJ2-1; 8 nucleotides agree with TRBD2. Trimming removed 1 base from V and 3 bases from J; junction bases left unmatched: 5. This CDR3 has 16 amino acids. Germline V lookup: CDR1 MGHRA, CDR2 YSYEKL. CDR3 nucleotide sequence: TGCGCCAGCAGCCAAGGTACTAGCGGAAACTACAATGAGCAGTTCTTC. Translated, it gives CASSQGTSGNYNEQFF.

The genes are TRBV27 and TRBJ2-2; no clear D. This CDR3 spans 17 amino acids. Trimming shortened V by 5 bases and J by 3 bases, and 19 bases separated the two germline ends. Germline V gives CDR1 MNHEY, CDR2 SMNVEV (reference sequence). The chain's CDR3 is CASSPLGISADTGELFF. The CDR3 nucleotides are TGTGCCAGCAGTCCCCTGGGAATTTCGGCTGACACCGGGGAGCTGTTTTTT.

This chain links TRBV28 with TRBJ2-5; TRBD1 matches at 10 bases. The DNA matches TRBJ2-7 better at its end, which makes the J call doubtful. Per the germline V gene, CDR1 is MDHEN and CDR2 is SYDVKM. The CDR3 extends over 13 amino acids. CDR3: CAGRGQGNYEQYF. The CDR3 DNA is TGTGCCGGGAGGGGACAGGGGAACTACGAGCAGTACTTC.